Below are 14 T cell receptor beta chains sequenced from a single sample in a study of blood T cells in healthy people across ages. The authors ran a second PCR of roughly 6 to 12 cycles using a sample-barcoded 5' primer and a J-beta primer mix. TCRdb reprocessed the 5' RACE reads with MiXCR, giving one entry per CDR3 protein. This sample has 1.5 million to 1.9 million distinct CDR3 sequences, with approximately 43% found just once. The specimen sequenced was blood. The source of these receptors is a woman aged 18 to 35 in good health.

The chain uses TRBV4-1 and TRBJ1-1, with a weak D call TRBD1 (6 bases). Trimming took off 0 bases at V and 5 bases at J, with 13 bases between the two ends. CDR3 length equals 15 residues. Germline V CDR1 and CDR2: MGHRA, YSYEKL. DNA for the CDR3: TGCGCCAGCAGCCAAGACGGGGGGGCCGGGACTGAAGCTTTCTTT. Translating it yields CASSQDGGAGTEAFF.

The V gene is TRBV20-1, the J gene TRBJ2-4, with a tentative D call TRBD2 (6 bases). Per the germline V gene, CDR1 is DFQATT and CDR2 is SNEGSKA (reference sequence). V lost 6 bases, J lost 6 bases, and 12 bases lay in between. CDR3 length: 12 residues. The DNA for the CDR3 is TGCAGTGCGGAGGGTTTTACAAACATTCAGTACTTC. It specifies CSAEGFTNIQYF.

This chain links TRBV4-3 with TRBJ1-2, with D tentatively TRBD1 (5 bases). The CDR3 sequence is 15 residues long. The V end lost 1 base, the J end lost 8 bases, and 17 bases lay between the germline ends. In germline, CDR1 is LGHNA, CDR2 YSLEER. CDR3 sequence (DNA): TGCGCCAGCAGCCAAGTGGGGGAACGGAGGGAAGGCTACACCTTC. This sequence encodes CASSQVGERREGYTF.

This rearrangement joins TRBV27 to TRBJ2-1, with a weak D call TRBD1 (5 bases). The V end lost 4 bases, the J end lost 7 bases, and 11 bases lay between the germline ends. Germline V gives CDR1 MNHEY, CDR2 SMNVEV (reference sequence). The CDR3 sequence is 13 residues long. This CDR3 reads CASSWASGNEQFF. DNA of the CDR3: TGTGCCAGCAGTTGGGCCTCAGGGAATGAGCAGTTCTTC.

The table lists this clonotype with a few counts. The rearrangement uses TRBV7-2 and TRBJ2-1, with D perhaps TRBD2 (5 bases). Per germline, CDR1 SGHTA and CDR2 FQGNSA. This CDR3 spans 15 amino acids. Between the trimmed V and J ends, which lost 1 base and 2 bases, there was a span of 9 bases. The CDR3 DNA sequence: TGTGCCAGCAGCTTAGTTCGGGGTCCCTACAATGAGCAGTTCTTC. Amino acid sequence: CASSLVRGPYNEQFF.

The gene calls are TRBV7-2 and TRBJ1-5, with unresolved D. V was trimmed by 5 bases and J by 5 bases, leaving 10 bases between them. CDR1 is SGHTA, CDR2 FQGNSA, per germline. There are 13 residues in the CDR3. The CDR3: CASSGALDQPQHF. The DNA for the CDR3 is TGTGCCAGCAGCGGAGCCCTCGATCAGCCCCAGCATTTT.

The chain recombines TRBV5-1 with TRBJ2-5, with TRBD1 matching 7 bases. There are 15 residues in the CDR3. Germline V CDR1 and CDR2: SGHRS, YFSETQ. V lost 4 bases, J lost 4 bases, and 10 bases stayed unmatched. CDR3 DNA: TGCGCCAGCAGCCCCAAGAGAGGGGGCCGAGAGACCCAGTACTTC. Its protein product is CASSPKRGGRETQYF.

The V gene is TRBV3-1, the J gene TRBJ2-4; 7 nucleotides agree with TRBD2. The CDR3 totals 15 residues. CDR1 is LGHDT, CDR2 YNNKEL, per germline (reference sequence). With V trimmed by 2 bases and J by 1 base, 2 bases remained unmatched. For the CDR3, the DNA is TGTGCCAGCAGCCAATTGGGGGGGGCCAAAAACATTCAGTACTTC. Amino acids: CASSQLGGAKNIQYF.

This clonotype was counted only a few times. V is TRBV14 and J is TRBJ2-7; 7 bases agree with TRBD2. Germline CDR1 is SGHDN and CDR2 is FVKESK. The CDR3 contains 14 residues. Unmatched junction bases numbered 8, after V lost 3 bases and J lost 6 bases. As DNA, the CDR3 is TGTGCCAGCAGCCACCAGCGGGGTATCAGCGAGCAGTACTTC. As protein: CASSHQRGISEQYF. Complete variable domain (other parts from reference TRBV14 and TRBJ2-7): EAGVTQFPSHSVIEKGQTVTLRCDPISGHDNLYWYRRVMGKEIKFLLHFVKESKQDESGMPNNRFLAERTGGTYSTLKVQPAELEDSGVYFCASSHQRGISEQYFGPGTRLTVT.

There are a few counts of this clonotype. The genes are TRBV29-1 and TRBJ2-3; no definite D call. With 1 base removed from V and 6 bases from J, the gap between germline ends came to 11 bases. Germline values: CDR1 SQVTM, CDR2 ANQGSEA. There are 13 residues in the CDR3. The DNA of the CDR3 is TGCAGCGTTGAAGGGCGACTCGGCGATACGCAGTATTTT. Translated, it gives CSVEGRLGDTQYF.

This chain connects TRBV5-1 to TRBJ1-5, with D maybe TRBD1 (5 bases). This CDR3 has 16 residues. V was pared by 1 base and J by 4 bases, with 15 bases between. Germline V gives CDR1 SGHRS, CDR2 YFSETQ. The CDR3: CASSLLGLGENQPQHF. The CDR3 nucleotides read TGCGCCAGCAGCTTGTTGGGACTGGGGGAGAATCAGCCCCAGCATTTT.

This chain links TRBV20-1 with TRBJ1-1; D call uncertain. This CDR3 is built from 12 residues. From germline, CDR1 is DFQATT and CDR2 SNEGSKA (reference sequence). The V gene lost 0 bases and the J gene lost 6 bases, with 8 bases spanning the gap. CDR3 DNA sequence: TGCAGTGCTAGAGATTTAAACCCTGAAGCTTTCTTT. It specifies CSARDLNPEAFF.

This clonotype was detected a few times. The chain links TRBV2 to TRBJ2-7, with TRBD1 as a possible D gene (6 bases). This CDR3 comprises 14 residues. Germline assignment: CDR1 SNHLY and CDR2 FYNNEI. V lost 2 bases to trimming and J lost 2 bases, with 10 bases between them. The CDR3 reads CASSEPRGPYEQYF. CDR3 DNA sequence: TGTGCCAGCAGTGAACCCAGGGGACCCTACGAGCAGTACTTC. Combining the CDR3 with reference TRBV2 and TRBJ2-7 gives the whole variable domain EPEVTQTPSHQVTQMGQEVILRCVPISNHLYFYWYRQILGQKVEFLVSFYNNEISEKSEIFDDQFSVERPDGSNFTLKIRSTKLEDSAMYFCASSEPRGPYEQYFGPGTRLTVT.

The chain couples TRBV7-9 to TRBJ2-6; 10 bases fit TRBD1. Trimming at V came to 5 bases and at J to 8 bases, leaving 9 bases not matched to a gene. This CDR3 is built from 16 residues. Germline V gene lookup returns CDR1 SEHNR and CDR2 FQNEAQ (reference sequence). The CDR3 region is CASSPWTGGQTNVLTF. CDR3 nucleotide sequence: TGTGCCAGCAGCCCCTGGACAGGGGGGCAGACCAACGTCCTGACTTTC.